In its sample, the clone carrying this TCR beta chain was seen once. Sequencing used immunoSEQ multiplex PCR; TCRdb keeps in-frame clones, though not all of them. The sample records around 100,000 clones, approximately 80% being singletons. The data belong to a study of blood T cell repertoires in COVID-19. Background on the study: The cDNA or gDNA used as material had been derived from T cells, B-cell-depleted T cells, or PBMCs.

V lost 2 bases and J 7 bases, leaving 12 bases between the germline ends. The CDR3 runs to 14 residues. CDR1 LNHNV and CDR2 YYDKDF come from the germline V gene (reference sequence). This receptor was taken from a man aged 55-75 years with active or convalescent COVID-19. The source material was peripheral blood. The rearrangement uses TRBV15 and TRBJ2-1; D is possibly TRBD1 (5 bases). CDR3 nucleotides: TGTGCCACCAGCAGAATTACAGGTGGGAATGAGCAGTTCTTC. This encodes CATSRITGGNEQFF.